The clone carrying this TCR beta chain was seen many times. What it binds is unknown. The data derive from a study of T cells in Graves' hyperthyroidism and ophthalmopathy. Study results and caveats: Progression to ophthalmopathy was predicted a median of approximately 6.4 months early.

Authors of the study amplified TCR beta CDR3 regions from RNA transcripts. An initial round of RT-PCR targeting the TCR CDR3 relied on the HTBI primer set. TCRdb analysed the multiplex PCR reads with MiXCR anew, one entry per CDR3 protein. The sample shows hundreds of thousands of distinct CDR3 sequences, about 15% of them seen only once. CDR3 length: 11 residues. Trimming pared 7 bases from V and 5 bases from J, leaving 8 bases between. Germline V gives CDR1 LNHDA, CDR2 SQIVND (reference sequence). The source material was blood. The sequence was obtained from a woman in her twenties or thirties with Graves' hyperthyroidism that later progressed to Graves' ophthalmopathy. The chain has TRBV19 and TRBJ1-2, with D unclear. CDR3 in amino acids: CASKSYYGYTF. The CDR3 bases are TGTGCCAGTAAATCGTATTATGGCTACACCTTC.